Following are 21 T cell receptor beta chains from one sample sequenced in a study of cytomegalovirus exposure and HLA in healthy donors. PCR was performed using 60 Vbeta and 13 Jbeta primers. The repertoire was sequenced with immunoSEQ multiplex PCR; TCRdb's copy has only in-frame clones and lacks some. Of 100,000 or so clones in the sample, about four fifths are singletons; the top ten hold more than 3%. Material: PBMCs. These receptor sequences come from a young man in good health and CMV-seropositive.

The chain couples TRBV25-1 to TRBJ1-2; D remains unclear. V lost 2 bases and J 5 bases, leaving 3 bases between the germline ends. Germline values: CDR1 MGHDK, CDR2 SYGVNS. This CDR3 is built from 11 residues. This chain's CDR3 is CASSERYGYTF. As DNA, the CDR3 is TGTGCCAGCAGTGAACGTTATGGCTACACCTTC.

This clone occurred a few times. The chain couples TRBV18 to TRBJ1-2; no clear D gene. This CDR3 has 17 amino acids. Germline V gene sequence: CDR1 KGHSH, CDR2 LQKENI. V lost 2 bases and J 2 bases, leaving 18 bases between the germline ends. In nucleotides, the CDR3 is TGTGCCAGCTCACCATCAGCGGGTCCCCAGTTGAACTATGGCTACACCTTC. Protein product: CASSPSAGPQLNYGYTF.

The J gene is TRBJ2-4, the V gene TRBV30, with 12 nucleotides matching TRBD2. J was trimmed by 5 bases and V by 2 bases; bases with no gene match: 4. There are 15 residues in the CDR3. The germline gives CDR1 GTSNPN, CDR2 SVGIG (reference sequence). The CDR3 nucleotides read TGTGCCTGGAGTAGGACTAGCGGGAAGGAAAACATTCAGTACTTC. Protein: CAWSRTSGKENIQYF. The variable domain in full, with the rest retrieved from reference TRBV30 and TRBJ2-4, is SQTIHQWPATLVQPVGSPLSLECTVEGTSNPNLYWYRQAAGRGLQLLFYSVGIGQISSEVPQNLSASRPQDRQFILSSKKLLLSDSGFYLCAWSRTSGKENIQYFGAGTRLSVL.

Points on this clone: A read error may produce the germline difference seen at one junction end. The V call is TRBV7-9, the J call TRBJ2-1; 8 positions agree with TRBD2. The CDR3 runs 15 residues. The germline V gene encodes CDR1 SEHNR and CDR2 FQNEAQ (reference sequence). CDR3 nucleotide sequence: TGTTCCAGCAGCTTCGGGGCGGGAGGATCGAATGAGCAGTTCTTC. The encoded protein is CSSSFGAGGSNEQFF.

In regard to this clone: At one end, the junction sequence differs from germline, possibly due to a read error. The chain employs TRBV7-9 and TRBJ2-7; no reliable D call. This CDR3 is 12 amino acids long. Germline values: CDR1 SEHNR, CDR2 FQNEAQ (reference sequence). The CDR3 DNA reads TGTTCCAGCAGCTCGACACTTTACGAGCAGTACTTC. Its translation is CSSSSTLYEQYF.

CDR3 loop: CASSLEGRSMNTEAFF. CDR3 in DNA: TGCGCCAGCAGCTTGGAAGGGAGGAGCATGAACACTGAAGCTTTCTTT. The chain carries TRBV5-1 and TRBJ1-1; D is ambiguous. The CDR3 covers 16 residues. CDR1 and CDR2 (germline): SGHRS, YFSETQ. Trimming pared 0 bases from V and 0 bases from J, leaving 12 bases between.

The gene calls are TRBV7-9 and TRBJ2-1, with 12 bases lining up with TRBD2. The CDR3 extends over 15 amino acids. The germline V gene encodes CDR1 SEHNR and CDR2 FQNEAQ (reference sequence). Trimming cost V 5 bases and J 8 bases; bases outside gene matches: 7. In DNA, the CDR3 is TGTGCCAGCAGCCCTACTAGCGGGAGGTGGTATGAGCAGTTCTTC. Protein sequence: CASSPTSGRWYEQFF.

V gene TRBV18 combines with J gene TRBJ1-1, with 8 bases aligning to TRBD1. The V and J ends lost 3 bases and 0 bases, in that order; junction bases with no gene match: 6. From germline, CDR1 is KGHSH and CDR2 LQKENI. This CDR3 is 16 amino acids long. This CDR3 reads CASSPPTGVMNTEAFF. The DNA for the CDR3 is TGTGCCAGCTCACCTCCGACAGGGGTCATGAACACTGAAGCTTTCTTT.

This CDR3 is CASRASGRFYEQYF. The CDR3 DNA is TGTGCCAGCAGAGCTTCAGGGAGGTTTTACGAGCAGTACTTC. This chain connects TRBV6-1 to TRBJ2-5; D perhaps matches TRBD2 (6 bases). Near its end, the DNA agrees better with TRBJ2-7, so the J call may be wrong. CDR3 length: 14 residues. The germline V gene has CDR1 MNHNS and CDR2 SASEGT.

This sequence joins TRBV7-2 and TRBJ2-7, with 16 positions matching TRBD2. The CDR3 loop spans 14 amino acids. Trimming removed 11 bases from V and 6 bases from J; junction bases left unmatched: 7. Germline CDR1 SGHTA, CDR2 FQGNSA. The CDR3: CAAGLAGGNGEQYF. The CDR3 bases are TGTGCCGCGGGACTAGCGGGAGGGAACGGCGAGCAGTACTTC.

This chain joins TRBV4-1 and TRBJ1-5; a possible D gene is TRBD1 (5 bases). The length of the CDR3 is 15 residues. Trimming took off 0 bases at V and 3 bases at J, with 9 bases between the two ends. In germline, CDR1 is MGHRA, CDR2 YSYEKL. The CDR3 loop is CASSQDIGANQPQHF. DNA for the CDR3: TGCGCCAGCAGCCAAGACATAGGGGCCAATCAGCCCCAGCATTTT.

On this clone itself: One junction end disagrees with the germline gene, perhaps due to a read error. The genes are TRBV7-6 and TRBJ1-2; 7 bases map to TRBD1. Germline CDR1 reads SGHVS; CDR2 reads FNYEAQ. The CDR3 spans 16 residues. Here the CDR3 reads CASSLASGQASYGYTF. The DNA of the CDR3 is TGTGCCAGCAGCCTAGCGTCTGGACAGGCATCCTATGGCTACACCTTC.

This chain joins TRBV5-1 and TRBJ1-1; TRBD1 matches 10 bases. V shed 4 bases, J shed 13 bases, and the junction held 10 bases outside the gene matches. This CDR3 spans 13 amino acids. Germline V gives CDR1 SGHRS, CDR2 YFSETQ. CDR3 in DNA: TGCGCCAGCAGCCCCGGGACAGGGGAACAGGATTTCTTT. This encodes CASSPGTGEQDFF.

The chain is built from TRBV10-3 and TRBJ1-1, with 9 bases fitting TRBD1. The V gene's germline CDR1 is ENHRY and CDR2 SYGVKD. CDR3 length: 19 residues. Trimming removed 4 bases from V and 5 bases from J; junction bases left unmatched: 20. CDR3 residues: CAISANRDRADAGRTEAFF. As DNA, the CDR3 is TGTGCCATCAGTGCCAACCGGGACAGGGCCGACGCAGGAAGGACTGAAGCTTTCTTT.

This clone was observed a few times. The gene calls are TRBV5-1 and TRBJ1-5, with 9 bases identical to TRBD1. With V trimmed by 2 bases and J by 7 bases, 4 bases remained unmatched. The CDR3 consists of 14 residues. Germline loops: CDR1 SGHRS, CDR2 YFSETQ. The CDR3 nucleotides read TGCGCCAGCAGCTTCCAGGGACAGGGCCAGCCCCAGCATTTT. Amino acid sequence: CASSFQGQGQPQHF.

The chain employs TRBV11-2 and TRBJ2-1; 11 positions match TRBD2. After removal of 5 bases from V and 6 bases from J, the junction contained 12 bases not matched to a gene. Germline values: CDR1 SGHAT, CDR2 FQNNGV. This CDR3 comprises 17 residues. CDR3 protein: CASSLRPLAGVGNEQFF. CDR3 sequence (DNA): TGTGCCAGCAGCCTTCGACCACTAGCGGGAGTTGGCAATGAGCAGTTCTTC.

The chain joins TRBV6-5 to TRBJ1-1; 8 bases map to TRBD1. This CDR3 comprises 14 residues. Trimming took 6 bases from V and 4 from J; bases not matched to a gene: 7. Germline V lookup: CDR1 MNHEY, CDR2 SVGAGI. CDR3 loop: CASRPGQDLTEAFF. CDR3 in DNA: TGTGCCAGCAGGCCGGGACAGGACCTCACTGAAGCTTTCTTT.

This clone was detected only a few times. This chain links TRBV4-2 with TRBJ2-1; a possible D gene is TRBD2 (6 bases). The V and J ends lost 1 base and 10 bases respectively, with 20 bases between them. The CDR3 length is 16 residues. Germline V gene lookup returns CDR1 LGHNA and CDR2 YNFKEQ. CDR3: CASSQAASDPRGEQFF. In DNA, the CDR3 is TGTGCCAGCAGCCAAGCCGCTAGCGACCCTCGGGGAGAGCAGTTCTTC.

In nucleotides, the CDR3 is TGCGCCAGCAGCCGACAGGGAACCACAGATACGCAGTATTTT. The encoded protein is CASSRQGTTDTQYF. V is TRBV5-1 and J is TRBJ2-3; 7 nucleotides agree with TRBD1. Germline lookup yields CDR1 SGHRS and CDR2 YFSETQ. This CDR3 contains 14 residues. V lost 4 bases and J lost 2; bases outside the gene matches: 4.

Only one count was recorded for this clone. V and J are TRBV5-1 and TRBJ2-7; D is uncertain. Looked up from germline, CDR1 is SGHRS and CDR2 is YFSETQ. The CDR3 is 13 amino acids. Trimming took off 3 bases at V and 0 bases at J, with 7 bases between the two ends. The CDR3 region is CASSSLSSYEQYF. Here the CDR3 DNA reads TGCGCCAGCAGCTCCCTCAGCTCCTACGAGCAGTACTTC.

V usage is TRBV6-5 and J usage is TRBJ2-1; unclear D gene. The CDR3 runs 16 residues. CDR1 and CDR2 from the germline V gene are MNHEY and SVGAGI. The V and J ends lost 0 bases and 2 bases respectively, with 11 bases between them. As DNA, the CDR3 is TGTGCCAGCAGTTACTCACTCGTTCCCCCCTACAATGAGCAGTTCTTC. It translates to CASSYSLVPPYNEQFF.